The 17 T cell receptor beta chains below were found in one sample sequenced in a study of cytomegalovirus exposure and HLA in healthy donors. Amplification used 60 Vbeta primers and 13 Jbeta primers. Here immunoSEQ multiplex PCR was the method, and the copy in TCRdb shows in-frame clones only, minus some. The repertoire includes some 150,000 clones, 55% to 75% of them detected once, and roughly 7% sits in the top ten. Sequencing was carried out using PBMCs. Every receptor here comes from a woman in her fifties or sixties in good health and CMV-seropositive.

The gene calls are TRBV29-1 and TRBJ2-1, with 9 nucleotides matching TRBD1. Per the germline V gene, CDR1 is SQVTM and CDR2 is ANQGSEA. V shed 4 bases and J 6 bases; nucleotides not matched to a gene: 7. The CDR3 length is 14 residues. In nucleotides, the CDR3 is TGCAGCGTTGCGAAACAGGGGGCGAGCAATGAGCAGTTCTTC. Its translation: CSVAKQGASNEQFF.

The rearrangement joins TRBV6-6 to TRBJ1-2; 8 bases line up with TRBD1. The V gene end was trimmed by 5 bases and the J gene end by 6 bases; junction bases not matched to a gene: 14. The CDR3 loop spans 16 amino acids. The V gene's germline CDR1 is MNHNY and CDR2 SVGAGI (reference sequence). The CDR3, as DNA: TGTGCCAGCAGTCCATTCCAGGGGGCTGATCCGGATGGCTACACCTTC. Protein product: CASSPFQGADPDGYTF.

CDR3 nucleotides: TGCAGCGTTCCGGGACTAGCGGGAAACAATGAGCAGTTCTTC. Its translation is CSVPGLAGNNEQFF. The chain couples TRBV29-1 to TRBJ2-1; 13 bases are shared with TRBD2. With V trimmed by 5 bases and J by 5 bases, 3 bases remained unmatched. The CDR3 runs to 14 residues. The germline V gene has CDR1 SQVTM and CDR2 ANQGSEA.

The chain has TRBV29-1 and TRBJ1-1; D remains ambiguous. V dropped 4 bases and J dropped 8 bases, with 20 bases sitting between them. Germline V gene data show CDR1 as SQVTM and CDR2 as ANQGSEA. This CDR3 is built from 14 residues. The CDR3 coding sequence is TGCAGCGTTGCGGGGAGGCGGGTTATTAACGAAGCTTTCTTT. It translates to CSVAGRRVINEAFF.

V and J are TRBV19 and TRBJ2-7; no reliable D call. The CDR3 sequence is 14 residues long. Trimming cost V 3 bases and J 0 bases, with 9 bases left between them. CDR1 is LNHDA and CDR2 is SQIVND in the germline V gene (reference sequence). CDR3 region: CASSMRGYSYEQYF. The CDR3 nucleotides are TGTGCCAGTAGTATGAGAGGATACTCCTACGAGCAGTACTTC.

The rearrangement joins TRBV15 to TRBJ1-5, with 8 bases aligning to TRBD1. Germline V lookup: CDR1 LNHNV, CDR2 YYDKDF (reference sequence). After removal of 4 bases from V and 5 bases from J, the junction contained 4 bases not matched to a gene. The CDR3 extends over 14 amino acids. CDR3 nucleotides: TGTGCCACCAGCACTGAGACAGGGGATCAGCCCCAGCATTTT. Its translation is CATSTETGDQPQHF.

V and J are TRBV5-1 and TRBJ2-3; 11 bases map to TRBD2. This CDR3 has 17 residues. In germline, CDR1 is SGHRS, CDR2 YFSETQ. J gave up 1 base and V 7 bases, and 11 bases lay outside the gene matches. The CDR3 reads CASGLGVAGGRTDTQYF. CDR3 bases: TGCGCCAGCGGGCTTGGAGTAGCGGGAGGGCGCACAGATACGCAGTATTTT. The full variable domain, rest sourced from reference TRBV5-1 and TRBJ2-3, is KAGVTQTPRYLIKTRGQQVTLSCSPISGHRSVSWYQQTPGQGLQFLFEYFSETQRNKGNFPGRFSGRQFSNSRSEMNVSTLELGDSALYLCASGLGVAGGRTDTQYFGPGTRLTVL.

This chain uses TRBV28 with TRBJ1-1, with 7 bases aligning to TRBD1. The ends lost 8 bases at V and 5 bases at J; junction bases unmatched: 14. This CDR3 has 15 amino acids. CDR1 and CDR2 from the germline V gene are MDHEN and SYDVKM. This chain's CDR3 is CASGSPRQGNTEAFF. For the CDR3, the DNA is TGTGCCAGCGGTTCGCCGAGACAGGGCAATACTGAAGCTTTCTTT.

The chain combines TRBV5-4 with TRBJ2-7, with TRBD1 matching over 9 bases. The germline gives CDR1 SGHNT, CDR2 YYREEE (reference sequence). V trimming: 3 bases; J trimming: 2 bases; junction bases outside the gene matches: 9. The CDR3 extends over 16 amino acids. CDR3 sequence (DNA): TGTGCCAGCAGCTCCGGACAGGGGATGGGAGCCTACGAGCAGTACTTC. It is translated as CASSSGQGMGAYEQYF. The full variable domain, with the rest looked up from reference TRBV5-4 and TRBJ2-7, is ETGVTQSPTHLIKTRGQQVTLRCSSQSGHNTVSWYQQALGQGPQFIFQYYREEENGRGNFPPRFSGLQFPNYSSELNVNALELDDSALYLCASSSGQGMGAYEQYFGPGTRLTVT.

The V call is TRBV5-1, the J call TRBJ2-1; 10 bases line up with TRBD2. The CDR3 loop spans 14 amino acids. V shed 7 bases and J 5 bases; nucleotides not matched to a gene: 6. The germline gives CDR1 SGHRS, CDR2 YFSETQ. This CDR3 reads CASGRTSGDNEQFF. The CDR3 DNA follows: TGCGCCAGCGGAAGGACTAGCGGCGACAATGAGCAGTTCTTC.

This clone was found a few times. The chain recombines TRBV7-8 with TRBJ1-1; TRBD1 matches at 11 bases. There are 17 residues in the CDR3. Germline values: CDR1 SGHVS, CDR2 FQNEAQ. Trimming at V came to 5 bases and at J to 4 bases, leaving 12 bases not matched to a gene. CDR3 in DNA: TGTGCCAGCAGCCCTACCTGGGGACAGGGGGATTTCACTGAAGCTTTCTTT. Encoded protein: CASSPTWGQGDFTEAFF.

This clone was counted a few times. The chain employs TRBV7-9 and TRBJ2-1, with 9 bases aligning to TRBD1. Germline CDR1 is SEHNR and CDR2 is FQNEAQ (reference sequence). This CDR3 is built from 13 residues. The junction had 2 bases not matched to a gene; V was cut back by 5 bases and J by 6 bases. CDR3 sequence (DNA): TGTGCCAGCAGCCGACAGGGGGGCAATGAGCAGTTCTTC. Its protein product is CASSRQGGNEQFF.

The CDR3 protein is CASSQLSETLTQYF. CDR3 bases: TGTGCCAGCAGCCAACTTAGCGAGACCTTAACGCAGTATTTT. The chain joins TRBV14 to TRBJ2-3; tentative D call: TRBD2 (5 bases). This CDR3 comprises 14 residues. Germline V lookup: CDR1 SGHDN, CDR2 FVKESK. Trimming pared 2 bases from V and 9 bases from J, leaving 15 bases between.

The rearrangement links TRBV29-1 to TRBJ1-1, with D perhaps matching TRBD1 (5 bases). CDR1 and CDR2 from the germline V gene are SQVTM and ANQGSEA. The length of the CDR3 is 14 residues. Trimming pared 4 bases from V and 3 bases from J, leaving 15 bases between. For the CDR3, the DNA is TGCAGCGTTGGGGCAGGGATAAGGTACACTGAAGCTTTCTTT. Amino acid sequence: CSVGAGIRYTEAFF. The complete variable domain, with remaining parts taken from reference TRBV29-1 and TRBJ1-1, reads SAVISQKPSRDICQRGTSLTIQCQVDSQVTMMFWYRQQPGQSLTLIATANQGSEATYESGFVIDKFPISRPNLTFSTLTVSNMSPEDSSIYLCSVGAGIRYTEAFFGQGTRLTVV.

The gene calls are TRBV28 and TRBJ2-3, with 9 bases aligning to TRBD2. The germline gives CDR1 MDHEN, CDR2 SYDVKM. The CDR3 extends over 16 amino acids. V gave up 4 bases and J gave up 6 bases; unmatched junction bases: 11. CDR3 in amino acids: CASSSRIAGVTDTQYF. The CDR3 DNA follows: TGTGCCAGCAGTTCACGGATAGCGGGAGTCACGGATACGCAGTATTTT. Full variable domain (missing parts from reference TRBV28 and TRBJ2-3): DVKVTQSSRYLVKRTGEKVFLECVQDMDHENMFWYRQDPGLGLRLIYFSYDVKMKEKGDIPEGYSVSREKKERFSLILESASTNQTSMYLCASSSRIAGVTDTQYFGPGTRLTVL.

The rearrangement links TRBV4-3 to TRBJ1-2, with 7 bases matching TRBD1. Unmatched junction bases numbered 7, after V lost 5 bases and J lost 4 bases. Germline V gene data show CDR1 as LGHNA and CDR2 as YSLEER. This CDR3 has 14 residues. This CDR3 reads CASSSHDRVYGYTF. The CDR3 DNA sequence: TGCGCCAGCAGCTCCCACGACAGGGTCTATGGCTACACCTTC.

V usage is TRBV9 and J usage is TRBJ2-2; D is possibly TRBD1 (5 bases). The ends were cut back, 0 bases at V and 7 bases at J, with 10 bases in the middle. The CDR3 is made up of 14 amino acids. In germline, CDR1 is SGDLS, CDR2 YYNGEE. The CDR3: CASSVDGAVGELFF. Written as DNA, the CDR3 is TGTGCCAGCAGCGTAGATGGGGCCGTCGGGGAGCTGTTTTTT.